A single sample gave rise to the 9 T cell receptor beta chains below, sequenced in a study of identical twins. TCRdb processed the 5' RACE reads anew with MiXCR; each CDR3 protein has one entry. The sample has 220,000 or so distinct CDR3 sequences; about 7% are singletons. This same sample was also taken into another study, of yellow fever vaccine responses in identical twins.

The sample comprised memory (CD45RO+) T cells sorted from blood. The source is a woman in her late teens or twenties in good health.

This clonotype was counted at least ten times. The CDR3 coding sequence is TGCGCCAGCAATCCTTACACAACAGATACGCAGTATTTT. This translates into CASNPYTTDTQYF. This sequence joins TRBV5-1 and TRBJ2-3; no reliable D call. The V and J ends lost 6 bases and 3 bases respectively, with 11 bases between them. The CDR3 runs 13 residues. Per the germline V gene, CDR1 is SGHRS and CDR2 is YFSETQ.

The rearrangement joins TRBV21-1 to TRBJ2-3; no DNA check was done on the table's D call, TRBD2. TRBV21-1 is assigned pseudogene status. This CDR3 spans 16 amino acids. The CDR3 protein is CASSKKGGGVPDTQYF. CDR3 nucleotides: TGTGCCAGCAGCAAAAAGGGGGGAGGGGTGCCAGATACGCAGTATTTT.

A remark on this clonotype: This may stem from a read error, because a much larger clone lies one nucleotide away. The gene calls are TRBV29-1 and TRBJ2-2; 8 nucleotides line up with TRBD1. With V trimmed by 8 bases and J by 4 bases, 9 bases remained unmatched. CDR3 length equals 14 residues. Germline CDR1 reads SQVTM; CDR2 reads ANQGSEA. This chain's CDR3 is CSTRDRRATGELFF. The DNA for the CDR3 is TGCAGCACCCGGGACAGGCGCGCCACCGGGGAGCTGTTTTTT.

Ten or more counts support this clonotype. The rearrangement uses TRBV29-1 and TRBJ2-1; 7 bases fit TRBD2. There are 17 residues in the CDR3. Germline-derived CDR1 and CDR2 are SQVTM and ANQGSEA. J gave up 0 bases and V 3 bases, and 11 bases lay outside the gene matches. The CDR3 loop reads CSVDEGFGGGSYNEQFF. Written as DNA, the CDR3 is TGCAGCGTTGACGAGGGGTTTGGGGGGGGCTCCTACAATGAGCAGTTCTTC.

The chain is built from TRBV20-1 and TRBJ2-7; D might be TRBD1 (6 bases). The CDR3 loop spans 15 amino acids. V shed 5 bases and J shed 0 bases, with 17 bases lying between them. Germline V lookup: CDR1 DFQATT, CDR2 SNEGSKA (reference sequence). CDR3 bases: TGCAGTGCTCACGGGTGGGACACTGGCTCCTACGAGCAGTACTTC. It codes for CSAHGWDTGSYEQYF.

This clonotype was counted many times. V usage is TRBV7-9 and J usage is TRBJ2-3, with a tentative D call TRBD2 (6 bases). CDR1 is SEHNR and CDR2 is FQNEAQ in the germline V gene (reference sequence). CDR3 size: 13 residues. The germline V and J ends were trimmed by 4 bases and 11 bases, with 16 bases remaining between them. CDR3 sequence reads: CASSSWDLGKQYF. CDR3 in DNA: TGTGCCAGCAGCTCTTGGGACTTGGGAAAGCAGTATTTT.

In its sample, this clonotype was seen many times. This sequence joins TRBV7-8 and TRBJ1-3, with D unresolved. The CDR3 length is 17 residues. Trimming pared 2 bases from V and 0 bases from J, leaving 14 bases between. CDR1 and CDR2 from the germline V gene are SGHVS and FQNEAQ. This CDR3 is CASSLSRTQTSGNTIYF. Here the CDR3 DNA reads TGTGCCAGCAGCTTAAGTCGCACGCAAACCTCTGGAAACACCATATATTTT.

This clonotype has just a few counts. V usage is TRBV20-1 and J usage is TRBJ2-1, with D perhaps TRBD2 (7 bases). The germline V and J ends were trimmed by 2 bases and 4 bases, with 21 bases remaining between them. Per the germline V gene, CDR1 is DFQATT and CDR2 is SNEGSKA (reference sequence). The CDR3 totals 17 residues. The CDR3 DNA reads as TGCAGTGCTAGACGTACCCCACCGGGGGGCACGTACAATGAGCAGTTCTTC. Translated: CSARRTPPGGTYNEQFF.

This clonotype was picked up many times. V usage is TRBV12-3 or TRBV12-4 and J usage is TRBJ2-5, with TRBD1 matching over 7 bases. With V trimmed by 5 bases and J by 4 bases, 10 bases remained unmatched. The CDR3 covers 15 residues. The CDR3 region is CASSARQGRGETQYF. The CDR3 region has the DNA TGTGCCAGCAGTGCCAGACAGGGTAGAGGAGAGACCCAGTACTTC.